This T cell receptor (beta chain) was captured in a study of cytomegalovirus exposure and HLA in healthy donors. The study's findings and limits: The tendency of first-cohort TCR clusters to co-occur in the 90 to 150 validation repertoires emerged from a later analysis.

Here immunoSEQ multiplex PCR was the method, and the copy in TCRdb shows in-frame clones only, minus some. Among under 350,000 clones listed, 65% to 90% were seen once. Note on this clone: Its specificity is not known.

The receptor comes from a woman under 30 in good health and CMV-seronegative. Input material: PBMCs.

This chain's CDR3 is CASSLGTGKPYF. Written as DNA, the CDR3 is TGTGCCAGCAGCTTAGGGACAGGGAAACCGTACTTC. The V call is TRBV11-3, the J call TRBJ2-7, with TRBD1 matching over 8 bases. This CDR3 comprises 12 residues. Per the germline V gene, CDR1 is SGHNT and CDR2 is YENEEA. V lost 1 base and J lost 12; bases outside the gene matches: 5. The full variable domain, in which reference TRBV11-3 and TRBJ2-7 provide the parts outside the CDR3, is EAGVVQSPRYKIIEKKQPVAFWCNPISGHNTLYWYLQNLGQGPELLIRYENEEAVDDSQLPKDRFSAERLKGVDSTLKIQPAELGDSAVYLCASSLGTGKPYFGPGTRLTVT.